These T cell receptor beta chains were read from a single sample in a study of T-cell memory formation after mild COVID-19. TCRdb re-analysed the 5' RACE reads in MiXCR, keeping a single row per CDR3 protein. The data contain roughly 450,000 distinct CDR3 sequences, about 18% of them seen just once; the ten biggest clones take up more than 9%. The specimen sequenced was PBMCs or a T cell subset sorted from them (not recorded which). These receptors were obtained from an adult woman who had mild COVID-19 (a few samples of this study predate the infection). Cell type and time point are not known. Both conserved end residues are part of each CDR3. A D gene is named only where the DNA matches it firmly. Size is omitted from some rows. Given values are once, few, many or a class for expanded clones.

TRBV20-1	TRBD1	few	TRBJ2-7	TGCAGTGCTAGAGTCTTGACAGGGGTCTACGAGCAGTACTTC	CSARVLTGVYEQYF
TRBV6-2/TRBV6-3	TRBD2	NA	TRBJ2-4	TGTGCCAGCAGTTGGACCGGGGGAGCGGGGGGAAAAAACATTCAGTACTTC	CASSWTGGAGGKNIQYF
TRBV3-1	NA	once	TRBJ1-2	TGTGCCAGCAGCCAAGAATATGATTACTATGGCTACACCTTC	CASSQEYDYYGYTF
TRBV11-3	NA	few	TRBJ2-7	TGTGCCAGCAGCAACCTTGGGGGCGCCTACGAGCAGTACTTC	CASSNLGGAYEQYF
TRBV5-8	TRBD1	few	TRBJ2-6	TGTGCCAGCAGCTTGGGACAGGGATTCTCTGGGGCCAACGTCCTGACTTTC	CASSLGQGFSGANVLTF
TRBV20-1	NA	NA	TRBJ1-2	TGCAGTGCGGTACCACCCGCGGGGGGCTATGGCTACACCTTC	CSAVPPAGGYGYTF
TRBV19	TRBD1	NA	TRBJ2-3	TGTGCCAGTAGTATGTCAAGACAGGGGAGCACAGATACGCAGTATTTT	CASSMSRQGSTDTQYF
TRBV18	NA	few	TRBJ1-2	TGTGCCAGCTCAGAACAAGCTGGCTACACCTTC	CASSEQAGYTF
TRBV5-1	TRBD2	NA	TRBJ2-1	TGCGCCAGCAGCGCCGGGGTAGGAAGCGGGAATCGCCGTCTTGAGCAGTTCTTC	CASSAGVGSGNRRLEQFF
TRBV11-2	NA	NA	TRBJ2-1	TGTGCCAGCAGCATCGGACACTACAATGAGCAGTTCTTC	CASSIGHYNEQFF
TRBV5-5	NA	NA	TRBJ1-4	TGTGCCAGCAGCTTAGGGGGGACGGGTGAAAAACTGTTTTTT	CASSLGGTGEKLFF
TRBV4-3	TRBD2	few	TRBJ2-1	TGCGCCAGCAGCCAAGTGTGGGCTAGCGGTACTAATGAGCAGTTCTTC	CASSQVWASGTNEQFF
TRBV30	NA	few	TRBJ2-3	TGTGCCTGGAGTGTAGCCGGGGATACGCAGTATTTT	CAWSVAGDTQYF
TRBV12-3/TRBV12-4	NA	NA	TRBJ2-3	TGTGCCAGCAGTTTCGGGGGTTCTGGAGATACGCAGTATTTT	CASSFGGSGDTQYF
TRBV5-1	NA	many	TRBJ2-2	TGCGCCAGCAGCAAAAGTGGGGCCACCGGGGAGCTGTTTTTT	CASSKSGATGELFF
TRBV4-2	NA	NA	TRBJ2-7	TGTGCCAGCAGCCAAGATCATGGGAACGAGCAGTACTTC	CASSQDHGNEQYF
TRBV7-8	NA	NA	TRBJ1-1	TGTGCCAGCAGCTTCAAGGATCGGAGGACTGAAGCTTTCTTT	CASSFKDRRTEAFF
TRBV6-5	NA	NA	TRBJ2-1	TGTGCCAGCAATGGGACCTACAATGAGCAGTTCTTC	CASNGTYNEQFF
TRBV5-6	TRBD2	NA	TRBJ2-7	TGTGCCAGCAGCTTTGTAGCGGGAGGGAGCTCCTACGAGCAGTACTTC	CASSFVAGGSSYEQYF
TRBV4-3	TRBD2	NA	TRBJ2-1	TGCGCCAGCAGCCAAGCGGTCGCGGCTAGCGGGAGAAATGAGCAGTTCTTC	CASSQAVAASGRNEQFF
TRBV5-4	NA	NA	TRBJ2-1	TGTGCCAGCAGCTTGGGTTTGCGGGGGACATACAATGAGCAGTTCTTC	CASSLGLRGTYNEQFF
TRBV20-1	NA	few	TRBJ2-5	TGCAGTGCTAGGGTCAGGGGCGCGGGGCAAGAGACCCAGTACTTC	CSARVRGAGQETQYF
TRBV6-5	NA	NA	TRBJ2-7	TGTGCCAGCAGTTACTTGATCGGGTCCCACGAGCAGTACTTC	CASSYLIGSHEQYF
TRBV7-9	TRBD2	NA	TRBJ2-2	TGTGCCAGCAGTCGACTAGCGGGGACGAACACCGGGGAGCTGTTTTTT	CASSRLAGTNTGELFF
TRBV12-5	NA	many	TRBJ2-5	TGTGCTAGTGGTTACGGTTTGCGGGGAGTTGGAGAGACCCAGTACTTC	CASGYGLRGVGETQYF
TRBV5-4	NA	NA	TRBJ2-7	TGTGCCAGCAGCTGGGTGGGACGCAGCTCCTACGAGCAGTACTTC	CASSWVGRSSYEQYF
TRBV7-2	NA	NA	TRBJ1-2	TGTGCCAGCAGCCAAAGACAGGTCCAAACTAACTATGGCTACACCTTC	CASSQRQVQTNYGYTF
TRBV5-1	TRBD1	many	TRBJ2-7	TGCGCCAGCAGCTACCGACAGGGGCCCTACGAGCAGTACTTC	CASSYRQGPYEQYF
TRBV25-1	NA	NA	TRBJ2-3	TGTGCCAGCCTCCCGGGGCCTGCAAAGGTCGGCACAGATACGCAGTATTTT	CASLPGPAKVGTDTQYF
TRBV19	TRBD1	NA	TRBJ1-4	TGTGCCAGTAGTCTCTCCGGGACAGAGGCCCTCTCAACTAATGAAAAACTGTTTTTT	CASSLSGTEALSTNEKLFF
TRBV7-2	NA	NA	TRBJ1-2	TGTGCCAGCAGCCGAACAGTGGACTATGGCTACACCTTC	CASSRTVDYGYTF
TRBV27	NA	few	TRBJ1-2	TGTGCCCTTCAGGGCTATGGCTACACCTTC	CALQGYGYTF
TRBV6-5	NA	NA	TRBJ2-5	TGTGCCAGCAGTGCGGGACAGATGTACCAAGAGACCCAGTACTTC	CASSAGQMYQETQYF
TRBV12-3/TRBV12-4	NA	NA	TRBJ1-2	TGTGCCAGCAGTTCCTCCGGGACATTTCCGTCCTATGGCTACACCTTC	CASSSSGTFPSYGYTF
TRBV6-1	TRBD1	NA	TRBJ1-2	TGTGCCAGCACAACGTGGACAGGAAACTATGGCTACACCTTC	CASTTWTGNYGYTF
TRBV4-1	NA	NA	TRBJ1-3	TGCGCCAGCAGCCAAGTGGCGTCGATCTCTGGAAACACCATATATTTT	CASSQVASISGNTIYF
TRBV7-9	TRBD1	few	TRBJ2-1	TGTGCCAGCAGCCCTAGCCCCGGGACAGGGCCAGCCTACAATGAGCAGTTCTTC	CASSPSPGTGPAYNEQFF
TRBV12-3/TRBV12-4	NA	many	TRBJ2-5	TGTGCCAGCAGTCCGGCTGCTGAGACCCAGTACTTC	CASSPAAETQYF
TRBV27	NA	many	TRBJ2-7	TGTGCCAGCAGTTTATCTGTACCGGCCTTCTACGAGCAGTACTTC	CASSLSVPAFYEQYF
TRBV5-1	NA	few	TRBJ1-1	TGCGCCAGCAGCGCCCAGACAGGAAGCACTGAAGCTTTCTTT	CASSAQTGSTEAFF
TRBV6-5	NA	few	TRBJ2-6	TGTGCCAGCAGTTACTCTCCGGGCTCTGGGGCCAACGTCCTGACTTTC	CASSYSPGSGANVLTF
TRBV7-9	NA	many	TRBJ2-6	TGTGCCAGCAACGCCGGCGAGGGTTTCTTATTTGGGGCCAACGTCCTGACTTTC	CASNAGEGFLFGANVLTF
TRBV6-6	TRBD2	NA	TRBJ2-3	TGTGCCAGCAACCCCCCCGCGGGAGCCGAGGGCACAGATACGCAGTATTTT	CASNPPAGAEGTDTQYF